This is a list of T cell receptor beta chains from one sample in a study of monozygotic twins with inflammatory bowel disease. From its re-call of the 5' RACE reads, TCRdb lists each CDR3 protein once, without DNA. The sample includes around 410,000 distinct CDR3 sequences. Sequenced input: blood. Source of these receptors: a human donor with ulcerative colitis or Crohn's disease, or a healthy co-twin of an affected twin (not recorded which). The CDR3 runs from the conserved cysteine through the conserved F or W.

>TRBJ2-3|TRBV21-1
CASSPHTSGYTDTQYF
>TRBJ1-1|TRBV6-2/TRBV6-3
CASSLNVATEAFF
>TRBJ2-1|TRBV5-1
CASSPGDYNEQFF
>TRBJ1-4|TRBV7-2
CASSLAREFNEKLFF
>TRBJ2-1|TRBV20-1
CSARGSSGKKTLYNEQFF
>TRBJ2-2|TRBV5-1
CASSSGTGGTGELFF
>TRBJ2-5|TRBV7-2
CASSLNSGGGQETQYF
>TRBJ2-7|TRBV5-4
CASGTSGGYEQYF
>TRBJ1-1|TRBV12-3/TRBV12-4
CASSRNQGYTEAFF
>TRBJ2-5|TRBV7-2
CASSLDQGAVETQYF
>TRBJ1-1|TRBV5-4
CASSSPGQGQQGEAFF
>TRBJ1-2|TRBV4-1
CASSQDGTAYGYTF
>TRBJ2-2|TRBV7-6
CASSLMGTPATGELFF
>TRBJ2-7|TRBV12-3/TRBV12-4
CASSLRGAHEQYF
>TRBJ1-2|TRBV5-6
CASSLAREGGYTF
>TRBJ2-7|TRBV7-2
CASSLAPYEQYF
>TRBJ2-7|TRBV27
CASSRRGQGEAEQYF
>TRBJ2-7|TRBV15
CATSSSSAGGYSYEQYF
>TRBJ1-5|TRBV6-2/TRBV6-3
CASSAMGQGNQPQHF
>TRBJ2-4|TRBV7-2
CASSPTDRAFSKNIQYF
>TRBJ2-7|TRBV10-3
CAIVTDSYEQYF
>TRBJ1-2|TRBV10-2
CASSEPHLGGYTF
>TRBJ2-5|TRBV5-1
CASSMDNGETQYF